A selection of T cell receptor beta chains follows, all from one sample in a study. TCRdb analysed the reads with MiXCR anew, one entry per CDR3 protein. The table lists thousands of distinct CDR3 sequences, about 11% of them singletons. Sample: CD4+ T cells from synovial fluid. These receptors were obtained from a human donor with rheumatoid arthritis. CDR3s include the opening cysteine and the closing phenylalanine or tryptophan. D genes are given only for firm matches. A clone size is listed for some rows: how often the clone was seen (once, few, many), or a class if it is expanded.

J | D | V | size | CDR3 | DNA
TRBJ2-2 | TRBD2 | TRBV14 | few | CASSHMGLAGVSTGELFF | TGTGCCAGCAGCCATATGGGACTAGCGGGAGTATCAACCGGGGAGCTGTTTTTT
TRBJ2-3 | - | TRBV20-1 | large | CSARQADTQYF | TGCAGTGCAAGACAAGCGGATACGCAGTATTTT
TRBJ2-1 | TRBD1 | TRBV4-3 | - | CASSQPGQAAQFF | TGCGCCAGCAGCCAACCCGGACAGGCTGCTCAGTTCTTC
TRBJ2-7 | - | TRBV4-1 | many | CASRGAGWPGEQYF | TGCGCCAGCAGGGGGGCCGGGTGGCCCGGCGAGCAGTACTTC
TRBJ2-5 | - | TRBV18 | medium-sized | CASSDGETQYF | TGTGCCAGCTCAGATGGGGAGACCCAGTACTTC
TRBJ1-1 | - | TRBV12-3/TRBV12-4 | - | CASSRDSDTEAFF | TGTGCCAGCAGCCGAGACAGCGACACTGAAGCTTTCTTT
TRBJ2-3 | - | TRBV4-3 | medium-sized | CASSQDYPGTITDTQYF | TGCGCCAGCAGCCAAGATTACCCGGGGACCATCACAGATACGCAGTATTTT
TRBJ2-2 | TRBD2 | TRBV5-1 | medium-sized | CASSSGTRSNTGELFF | TGCGCCAGCAGCTCCGGGACTAGGTCGAACACCGGGGAGCTGTTTTTT
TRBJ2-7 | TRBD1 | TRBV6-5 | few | CASNPRTGGFSEQYF | TGTGCCAGCAACCCCCGGACAGGGGGCTTCTCCGAGCAGTACTTC
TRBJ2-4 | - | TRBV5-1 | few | CASSLGDHKNIQYF | TGCGCCAGCAGCTTGGGGGACCATAAAAACATTCAGTACTTC
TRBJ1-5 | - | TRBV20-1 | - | CSAREWGSYSNQPQHF | TGCAGTGCTAGAGAATGGGGCTCTTATAGCAATCAGCCCCAGCATTTT
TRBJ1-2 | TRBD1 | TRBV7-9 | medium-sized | CASSRDRDGYTF | TGTGCCAGCAGCAGAGACAGGGATGGCTACACCTTC
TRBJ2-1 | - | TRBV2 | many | CASSERGDTRGFF | TGTGCCAGCAGTGAAAGGGGGGACACCCGTGGTTTCTTC
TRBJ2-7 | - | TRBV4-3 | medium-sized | CASSQVLDSSYEQYF | TGCGCCAGCAGCCAAGTCTTGGACAGCTCCTACGAGCAGTACTTC
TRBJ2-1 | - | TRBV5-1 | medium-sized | CASSSGGGYNEQFF | TGCGCCAGCAGTAGCGGAGGAGGCTACAATGAGCAGTTCTTC
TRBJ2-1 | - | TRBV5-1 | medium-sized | CASSLVAREQFF | TGCGCCAGCAGCTTGGTGGCTCGGGAGCAGTTCTTC
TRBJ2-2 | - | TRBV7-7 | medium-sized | CASCPSLAGELFF | TGTGCCAGCTGCCCTAGTCTAGCCGGGGAGCTGTTTTTT
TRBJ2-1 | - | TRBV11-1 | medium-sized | CASSLDLQAHYNEQFF | TGTGCCAGCAGCTTAGATCTACAGGCCCATTACAATGAGCAGTTCTTC